This TCR beta chain was sequenced for a study of CD8+ T cells in alopecia areata. Looking at the study overall: In an open-label trial, patients got 5 to 10 mg tofacitinib twice daily. Findings of the study overall: Lesional scalp displayed greater clonality than normal scalp, most notably in alopecia totalis/universalis. Patients shared TCRs less clearly than mice did, possibly owing to HLA.

This clone has only a few counts. Its antigen is not known. V was shortened by 4 bases and J by 0 bases, with 21 bases between the two germline ends. This CDR3 has 18 amino acids. The V gene's germline CDR1 is SGHVT and CDR2 SQSDAQ. It was cDNA, reverse transcribed from extracted RNA, that served as the sequencing template. The protocol was immunoSEQ multiplex PCR, while the TCRdb copy is restricted to in-frame clones and leaves out a portion. Here the sample spans about 180,000 clones, 63% being singletons. Specimens obtained from alopecia areata patients comprised lesional scalp punch biopsies and peripheral blood.

The sequences come from CD4+ T cells sorted from blood, collected at week 0. This sequence joins TRBV7-4 and TRBJ1-1, with a possible D match to TRBD1 (6 bases). The clonotype was recovered from a human donor with alopecia areata. For the CDR3, the DNA is TGTGCCAGCAGCTCGTTCAGGGGCCGGGCGAAAATGAACACTGAAGCTTTCTTT. Its translation is CASSSFRGRAKMNTEAFF.